The 24 T cell receptor beta chains listed next were all sequenced from one sample in a study of cytomegalovirus exposure and HLA in healthy donors. The PCR contained 60 Vbeta and 13 Jbeta primers. TCRdb's copy holds only in-frame clones and misses some; the assay was immunoSEQ multiplex PCR. The data contain roughly 190,000 clones, about 13% of them singletons. Sequencing was carried out using PBMCs. The receptor source for this set is a man aged 45 to 65 in good health and CMV-seropositive.

The V call is TRBV7-6, the J call TRBJ1-2; a weak D match, TRBD1 (6 bases). The CDR3 consists of 13 residues. The germline V gene has CDR1 SGHVS and CDR2 FNYEAQ. Trimming stripped 5 bases from V and 6 bases from J, with 13 bases between. The CDR3 is CASSNTGLDGYTF. The CDR3 bases are TGTGCCAGCAGCAATACAGGGTTAGATGGCTACACCTTC. Full variable domain (outside the CDR3, taken from reference TRBV7-6 and TRBJ1-2): GAGVSQSPRYKVTKRGQDVALRCDPISGHVSLYWYRQALGQGPEFLTYFNYEAQQDKSGLPNDRFSAERPEGSISTLTIQRTEQRDSAMYRCASSNTGLDGYTFGSGTRLTVV.

This rearrangement joins TRBV19 to TRBJ2-6, with D perhaps TRBD1 (5 bases). The ends were cut back, 5 bases at V and 0 bases at J, with 14 bases in the middle. The CDR3 loop spans 17 amino acids. The germline CDR1 and CDR2 sequences are LNHDA and SQIVND (reference sequence). CDR3 sequence: CASSEAVRGSGANVLTF. DNA of the CDR3: TGTGCCAGTAGTGAAGCAGTAAGGGGCTCTGGGGCCAACGTCCTGACTTTC.

The chain is built from TRBV21-1 and TRBJ2-1; TRBD2 reflects the table's D call only, with no check against the DNA. TRBV21-1 is assigned pseudogene status. This CDR3 has 15 residues. The chain's CDR3 is CASSPGERAYNEQFF. In DNA, the CDR3 is TGTGCCAGCAGCCCCGGAGAGAGGGCCTACAATGAGCAGTTCTTC.

This clone has only a few counts. The chain joins TRBV2 to TRBJ1-1; maybe TRBD1 (5 bases). Germline V CDR1 and CDR2: SNHLY, FYNNEI. This CDR3 region has 13 residues. V was trimmed by 3 bases and J by 11 bases, leaving 16 bases between them. Here the CDR3 reads CASSDRTGDLAFF. DNA for the CDR3: TGTGCCAGCAGTGATAGAACAGGTGATCTTGCTTTCTTT.

The chain has TRBV6-6 and TRBJ1-2; D perhaps matches TRBD1 (6 bases). This CDR3 is built from 12 residues. Between the trimmed V and J ends, which lost 10 bases and 5 bases, there was a span of 14 bases. Germline loops: CDR1 MNHNY, CDR2 SVGAGI (reference sequence). CDR3 region: CATLDSSYGYTF. The CDR3 bases are TGTGCCACCCTGGACAGTTCATATGGCTACACCTTC.

V and J are TRBV7-9 and TRBJ1-4; 7 bases are shared with TRBD1. CDR3 length: 16 amino acids. Trimming cost V 0 bases and J 7 bases; bases outside gene matches: 8. CDR1 and CDR2 from the germline V gene are SEHNR and FQNEAQ (reference sequence). This CDR3 reads CASSLALQGYGEKLFF. CDR3 DNA: TGTGCCAGCAGCTTAGCCTTACAGGGGTATGGTGAAAAACTGTTTTTT.

This chain links TRBV5-1 with TRBJ2-7; 7 bases map to TRBD2. The V gene's germline CDR1 is SGHRS and CDR2 YFSETQ. The V gene end was trimmed by 4 bases and the J gene end by 1 base; junction bases not matched to a gene: 5. CDR3 size: 14 residues. In DNA form, the CDR3 reads TGCGCCAGCAGCCCATCCGGGGGGTCCTACGAGCAGTACGTC. This encodes CASSPSGGSYEQYV.

Only a few counts were recorded for this clone. This rearrangement joins TRBV15 to TRBJ1-1; D is unresolved. The V gene lost 3 bases and the J gene lost 3 bases, with 11 bases spanning the gap. The CDR3 sequence is 14 residues long. The germline gives CDR1 LNHNV, CDR2 YYDKDF (reference sequence). The CDR3 coding sequence is TGTGCCACCAGCAGTTCCGGGTCTTACACTGAAGCTTTCTTT. Its protein product is CATSSSGSYTEAFF.

This clone occurred a few times. The chain couples TRBV9 to TRBJ1-2; a possible D gene is TRBD1 (5 bases). The CDR3 runs 16 residues. The V gene lost 0 bases and the J gene lost 5 bases, with 17 bases spanning the gap. CDR1 is SGDLS, CDR2 YYNGEE, per germline. CDR3 nucleotide sequence: TGTGCCAGCAGCGTAGAGGGGACGGGAGTAGGGTATGGCTACACCTTC. This gives the protein CASSVEGTGVGYGYTF.

The rearrangement links TRBV2 to TRBJ2-1; D not certain. This CDR3 comprises 14 residues. Trimming left V 7 bases short and J 8 bases short, with 18 bases between. From germline, CDR1 is SNHLY and CDR2 FYNNEI. This CDR3 is CASIDTELVDEQFF. The CDR3 DNA is TGTGCCAGCATTGACACGGAGCTGGTGGATGAGCAGTTCTTC.

A word on this clone: The same CDR3 also results from other DNA sequences found in this sample. V usage is TRBV30 and J usage is TRBJ1-2; the match to TRBD1 covers 9 bases. The V gene's germline CDR1 is GTSNPN and CDR2 SVGIG (reference sequence). Losses at the gene ends were 8 bases for V and 6 bases for J; bases not matched to a gene: 7. CDR3 size: 12 residues. The CDR3 sequence is CARSQGAHGYTF. In DNA form, the CDR3 reads TGTGCCAGATCACAGGGGGCGCATGGCTACACCTTC.

This rearrangement joins TRBV7-9 to TRBJ2-5; weak D call: TRBD1 (5 bases). The CDR3 spans 13 residues. V gave up 3 bases and J gave up 4 bases, with 9 bases separating them. In germline, CDR1 is SEHNR, CDR2 FQNEAQ (reference sequence). The CDR3 DNA follows: TGTGCCAGCAGCTTGGCAGGGCCAGAGACCCAGTACTTC. Its translation is CASSLAGPETQYF. Filled out from reference TRBV7-9 and TRBJ2-5, the complete variable domain reads DTGVSQNPRHKITKRGQNVTFRCDPISEHNRLYWYRQTLGQGPEFLTYFQNEAQLEKSRLLSDRFSAERPKGSFSTLEIQRTEQGDSAMYLCASSLAGPETQYFGPGTRLLVL.

This chain links TRBV4-3 with TRBJ2-7; TRBD2 aligns across 7 bases. The junction had 5 bases not matched to a gene; V was cut back by 0 bases and J by 0 bases. The germline V gene has CDR1 LGHNA and CDR2 YSLEER. The CDR3 is 16 amino acids. The CDR3 DNA sequence: TGCGCCAGCAGCCAAGATAGGCAGCGGGGCTCCTACGAGCAGTACTTC. This sequence encodes CASSQDRQRGSYEQYF.

The chain carries TRBV29-1 and TRBJ2-3, with 7 bases lining up with TRBD2. The trim removed 8 bases at V and 0 bases at J, leaving 8 bases unmatched. This CDR3 has 14 residues. Germline-derived CDR1 and CDR2 are SQVTM and ANQGSEA. The DNA of the CDR3 is TGCAGCTACAGGCCCGGGGGGAGCACAGATACGCAGTATTTT. Translated, it gives CSYRPGGSTDTQYF.

This clone was observed a few times. CDR3 loop: CASSLRANTEAFF. CDR3 DNA sequence: TGTGCCAGCAGCTTGAGGGCGAACACTGAAGCTTTCTTT. The rearrangement joins TRBV7-9 to TRBJ1-1; D is unclear. Germline CDR1 SEHNR, CDR2 FQNEAQ (reference sequence). Trimming cost V 3 bases and J 1 base, with 6 bases left between them. This CDR3 has 13 residues. Combining the CDR3 with reference TRBV7-9 and TRBJ1-1 gives the whole variable domain DTGVSQNPRHKITKRGQNVTFRCDPISEHNRLYWYRQTLGQGPEFLTYFQNEAQLEKSRLLSDRFSAERPKGSFSTLEIQRTEQGDSAMYLCASSLRANTEAFFGQGTRLTVV.

Only a few counts were recorded for this clone. V usage is TRBV5-4 and J usage is TRBJ1-1; D ambiguous. CDR3 length equals 12 residues. Germline CDR1 and CDR2: SGHNT and YYREEE (reference sequence). The V end was cut by 2 bases, the J end by 3 bases, with 5 bases between. This CDR3 is CASSLSDTEAFF. The CDR3 nucleotides read TGTGCCAGCAGCTTATCGGACACTGAAGCTTTCTTT.

This clone was detected only a few times. The chain recombines TRBV12-5 with TRBJ2-7; TRBD1 matches at 11 bases. CDR3 length equals 14 residues. With V trimmed by 6 bases and J by 5 bases, 6 bases remained unmatched. CDR1 LGHNT and CDR2 FRNRAP come from the germline V gene. For the CDR3, the DNA is TGTGCTAGTGGCCACCCGGGACAGGGGGACGAGCAGTACGTC. This translates into CASGHPGQGDEQYV.

V usage is TRBV6-6 and J usage is TRBJ2-3; no definite D call. In germline, CDR1 is MNHNY, CDR2 SVGAGI (reference sequence). This CDR3 spans 16 amino acids. Between the trimmed V and J ends, which lost 2 bases and 6 bases, there was a span of 18 bases. CDR3 loop: CASSYGQLNSFDTQYF. DNA for the CDR3: TGTGCCAGCAGTTACGGCCAACTTAATAGCTTCGATACGCAGTATTTT.

V and J are TRBV19 and TRBJ2-2, with a possible D match to TRBD1 (6 bases). The CDR3 is 15 amino acids. V was pared by 5 bases and J by 1 base, with 11 bases between. Germline-derived CDR1 and CDR2 are LNHDA and SQIVND (reference sequence). The CDR3: CASSATGQNTGELFF. CDR3 bases: TGTGCCAGTAGTGCGACAGGACAGAACACCGGGGAGCTGTTTTTT.

The rearrangement uses TRBV12-5 and TRBJ1-4, with no clear D. Trimming took off 6 bases at V and 4 bases at J, with 12 bases between the two ends. The CDR3 is 14 amino acids. Germline CDR1 LGHNT, CDR2 FRNRAP. DNA for the CDR3: TGTGCTAGTGGCCTCGGGGAGTATAATGAAAAACTGTTTTTT. Its protein product is CASGLGEYNEKLFF.

The chain employs TRBV5-1 and TRBJ1-2; 9 bases fit TRBD1. The CDR3 consists of 15 residues. In germline, CDR1 is SGHRS, CDR2 YFSETQ. The ends lost 0 bases at V and 0 bases at J; junction bases unmatched: 0. The chain's CDR3 is CASSLGTGANYGYTF. CDR3 DNA sequence: TGCGCCAGCAGCTTGGGGACAGGGGCTAACTATGGCTACACCTTC.

J is TRBJ1-2 and V is TRBV27; 9 nucleotides align to TRBD1. The CDR3 is 12 residues long. Losses at the gene ends were 5 bases for V and 13 bases for J; bases not matched to a gene: 8. Germline-derived CDR1 and CDR2 are MNHEY and SMNVEV (reference sequence). CDR3 in amino acids: CASSPLGQGITF. In DNA form, the CDR3 reads TGTGCCAGCAGTCCCCTCGGACAGGGGATCACCTTC.

V gene TRBV5-4 combines with J gene TRBJ2-3, with unresolved D. The V gene lost 1 base and the J gene lost 4 bases, with 10 bases spanning the gap. Germline lookup yields CDR1 SGHNT and CDR2 YYREEE (reference sequence). The CDR3 contains 14 residues. The CDR3 sequence is CASSLYSYSDTQYF. The CDR3 DNA sequence: TGTGCCAGCAGCTTGTACAGCTACTCAGATACGCAGTATTTT. Variable domain in full (rest from reference TRBV5-4 and TRBJ2-3): ETGVTQSPTHLIKTRGQQVTLRCSSQSGHNTVSWYQQALGQGPQFIFQYYREEENGRGNFPPRFSGLQFPNYSSELNVNALELDDSALYLCASSLYSYSDTQYFGPGTRLTVL.

This clone appeared once. This chain joins TRBV27 and TRBJ2-1; TRBD2 agrees at 9 bases. CDR1 and CDR2 (germline): MNHEY, SMNVEV (reference sequence). V was pared by 6 bases and J by 8 bases, with 14 bases of the junction left unmatched. This CDR3 is 16 amino acids long. For the CDR3, the DNA is TGTGCCAGCAGCTCCCTCACTAGCGGGTTTGGGGATGAGCAGTTCTTC. Its protein product is CASSSLTSGFGDEQFF.